The clone carrying this T cell receptor (beta chain) was seen a handful of times. Its antigen is as yet unknown. Vbeta (60) and Jbeta (13) primers were used in the PCR. Profiled with immunoSEQ multiplex PCR; TCRdb holds only in-frame clones, not every one. The data show about 120,000 clones, approximately 69% seen once. This entry is derived from a study of cytomegalovirus exposure and HLA in healthy donors. Background on the study: Early release data held 85 million or so unique TCRs from HLA-typed donors.

Study results and limitations: An analysis that was carried out later associated some 17,000 TCR beta sequences with HLA alleles at 0.05 false discovery rate. Associated with cytomegalovirus, according to the listing, were around 170 TCR beta chains.

The CDR3 has 15 residues. V lost 4 bases, J lost 1 base, and 7 bases stayed unmatched. Germline V gene lookup returns CDR1 SGHNT and CDR2 YYREEE (reference sequence). V and J are TRBV5-4 and TRBJ1-2, with 7 bases lining up with TRBD1. Sequencing was performed on PBMCs. This TCR came from a middle-aged woman in good health and CMV-seropositive. CDR3 loop: CASSGWTGLNYGYTF. The CDR3 DNA follows: TGTGCCAGCAGCGGGTGGACAGGCCTTAACTATGGCTACACCTTC.